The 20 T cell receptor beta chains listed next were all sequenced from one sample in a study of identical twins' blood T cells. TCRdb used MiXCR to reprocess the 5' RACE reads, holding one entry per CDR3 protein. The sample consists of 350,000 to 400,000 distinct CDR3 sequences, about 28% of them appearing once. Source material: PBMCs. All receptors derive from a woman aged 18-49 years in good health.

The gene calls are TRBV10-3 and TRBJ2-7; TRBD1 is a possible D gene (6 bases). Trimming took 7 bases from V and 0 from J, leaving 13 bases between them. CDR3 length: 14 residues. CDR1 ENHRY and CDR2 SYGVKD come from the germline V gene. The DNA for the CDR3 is TGTGCCATCAAAAGGACAGAGAGCTCCTACGAGCAGTACTTC. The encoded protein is CAIKRTESSYEQYF.

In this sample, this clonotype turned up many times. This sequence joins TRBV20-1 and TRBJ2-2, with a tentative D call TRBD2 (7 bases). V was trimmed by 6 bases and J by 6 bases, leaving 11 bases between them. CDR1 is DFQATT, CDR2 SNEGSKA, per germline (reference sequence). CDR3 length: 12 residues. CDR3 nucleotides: TGCAGTGCGGCGGGGGCGGCCGGGGAGCTGTTTTTT. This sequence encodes CSAAGAAGELFF.

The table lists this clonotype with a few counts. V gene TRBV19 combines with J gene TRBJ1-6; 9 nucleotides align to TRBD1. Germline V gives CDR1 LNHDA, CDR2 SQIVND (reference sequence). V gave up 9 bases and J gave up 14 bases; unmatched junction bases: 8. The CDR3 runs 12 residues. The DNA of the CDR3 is TGTGCCAGCGGGACAGGGAGGAGTTCCCTCCACTTT. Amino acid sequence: CASGTGRSSLHF.

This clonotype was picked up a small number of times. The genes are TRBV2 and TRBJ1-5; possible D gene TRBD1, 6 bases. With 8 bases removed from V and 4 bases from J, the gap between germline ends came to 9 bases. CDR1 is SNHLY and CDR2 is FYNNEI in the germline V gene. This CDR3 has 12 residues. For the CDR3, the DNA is TGTGCCAGCGACCAGGGGAATCAGCCCCAGCATTTT. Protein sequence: CASDQGNQPQHF.

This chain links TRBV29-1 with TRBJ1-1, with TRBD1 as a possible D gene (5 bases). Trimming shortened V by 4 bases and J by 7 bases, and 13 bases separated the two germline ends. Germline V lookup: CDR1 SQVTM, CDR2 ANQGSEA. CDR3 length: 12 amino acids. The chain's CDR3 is CSVAGRASEAFF. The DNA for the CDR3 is TGCAGCGTTGCTGGCAGGGCGAGTGAAGCTTTCTTT.

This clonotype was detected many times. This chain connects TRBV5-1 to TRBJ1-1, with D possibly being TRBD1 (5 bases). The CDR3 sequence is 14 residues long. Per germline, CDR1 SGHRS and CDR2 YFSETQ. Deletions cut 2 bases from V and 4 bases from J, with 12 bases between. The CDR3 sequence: CASSFQGEGTEAFF. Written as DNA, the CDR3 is TGCGCCAGCAGCTTCCAAGGGGAGGGCACTGAAGCTTTCTTT.

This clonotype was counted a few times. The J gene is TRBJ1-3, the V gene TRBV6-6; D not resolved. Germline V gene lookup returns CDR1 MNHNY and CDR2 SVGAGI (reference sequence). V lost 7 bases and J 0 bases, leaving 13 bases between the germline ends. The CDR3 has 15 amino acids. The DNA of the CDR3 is TGTGCCAGCATTTCGGCAGGAGACTCTGGAAACACCATATATTTT. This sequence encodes CASISAGDSGNTIYF.

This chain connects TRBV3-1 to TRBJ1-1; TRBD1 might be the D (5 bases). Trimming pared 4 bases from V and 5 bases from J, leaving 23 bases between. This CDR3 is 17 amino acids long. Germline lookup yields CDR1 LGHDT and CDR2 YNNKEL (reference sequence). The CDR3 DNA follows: TGTGCCAGCAGCCTAACCTTCAACGTGGGGGGAAGAACTGAAGCTTTCTTT. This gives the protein CASSLTFNVGGRTEAFF.

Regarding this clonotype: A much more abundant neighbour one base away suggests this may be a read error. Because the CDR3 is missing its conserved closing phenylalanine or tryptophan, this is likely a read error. The CDR3, as DNA: TGCAGTGCTCCACCACAGGGACACTCCTACGAGCAGTACCTC. Residues: CSAPPQGHSYEQYL. The V gene is TRBV20-1, the J gene TRBJ2-7, with a possible D match to TRBD1 (6 bases). Trimming removed 5 bases at V and 0 bases at J, with 14 bases between. This CDR3 comprises 14 residues. The germline gives CDR1 DFQATT, CDR2 SNEGSKA (reference sequence).

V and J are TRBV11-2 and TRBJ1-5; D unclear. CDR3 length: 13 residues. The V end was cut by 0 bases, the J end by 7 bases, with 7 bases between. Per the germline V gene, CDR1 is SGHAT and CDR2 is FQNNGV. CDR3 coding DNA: TGTGCCAGCAGCTTAGATCCGTCCCAGCCCCAGCATTTT. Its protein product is CASSLDPSQPQHF.

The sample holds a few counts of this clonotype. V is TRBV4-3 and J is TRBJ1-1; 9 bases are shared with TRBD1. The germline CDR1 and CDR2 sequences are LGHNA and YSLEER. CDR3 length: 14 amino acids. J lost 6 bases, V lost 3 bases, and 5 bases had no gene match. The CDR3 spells CASSQGQGGSEAFF. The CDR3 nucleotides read TGCGCCAGCAGCCAGGGACAGGGAGGGTCTGAAGCTTTCTTT.

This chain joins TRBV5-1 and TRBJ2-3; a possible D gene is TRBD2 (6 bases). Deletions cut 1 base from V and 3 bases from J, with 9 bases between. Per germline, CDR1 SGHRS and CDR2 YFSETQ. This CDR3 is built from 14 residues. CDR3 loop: CASSLKLATDTQYF. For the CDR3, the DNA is TGCGCCAGCAGCTTGAAGCTAGCGACAGATACGCAGTATTTT.

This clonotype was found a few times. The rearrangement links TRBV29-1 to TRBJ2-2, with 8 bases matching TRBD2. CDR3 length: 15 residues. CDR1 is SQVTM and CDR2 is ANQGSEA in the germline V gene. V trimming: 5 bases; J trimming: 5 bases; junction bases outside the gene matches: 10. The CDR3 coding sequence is TGCAGCGTTACTCCCGCGGGAGGACGTACCGGGGAGCTGTTTTTT. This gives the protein CSVTPAGGRTGELFF.

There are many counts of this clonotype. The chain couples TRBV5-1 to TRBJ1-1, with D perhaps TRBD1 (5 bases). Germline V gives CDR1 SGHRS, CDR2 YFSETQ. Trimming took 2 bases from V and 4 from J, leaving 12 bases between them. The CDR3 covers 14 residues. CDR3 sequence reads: CASSFSDRGTEAFF. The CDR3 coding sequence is TGCGCCAGCAGCTTCTCCGACAGAGGCACTGAAGCTTTCTTT.

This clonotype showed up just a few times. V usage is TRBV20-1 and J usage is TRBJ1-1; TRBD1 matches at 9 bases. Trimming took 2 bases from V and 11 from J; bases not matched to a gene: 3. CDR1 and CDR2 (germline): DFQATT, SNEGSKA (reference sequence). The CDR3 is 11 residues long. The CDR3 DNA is TGCAGTGCTAGACGACAGGGGGAGGCTTTCTTT. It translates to CSARRQGEAFF.

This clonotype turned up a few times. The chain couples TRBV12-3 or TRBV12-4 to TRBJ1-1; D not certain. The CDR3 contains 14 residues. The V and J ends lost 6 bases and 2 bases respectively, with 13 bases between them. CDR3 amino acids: CASSPPGRNTEAFF. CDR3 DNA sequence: TGTGCCAGCAGCCCTCCGGGCAGAAACACTGAAGCTTTCTTT.

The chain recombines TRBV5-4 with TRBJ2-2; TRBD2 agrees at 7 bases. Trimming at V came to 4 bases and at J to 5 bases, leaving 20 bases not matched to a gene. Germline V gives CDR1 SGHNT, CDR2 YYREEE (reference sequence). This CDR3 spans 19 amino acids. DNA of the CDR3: TGTGCCAGCAGCCTTGTCTTTCGATTAGCGGGCGATCGGACCGGGGAGCTGTTTTTT. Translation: CASSLVFRLAGDRTGELFF.

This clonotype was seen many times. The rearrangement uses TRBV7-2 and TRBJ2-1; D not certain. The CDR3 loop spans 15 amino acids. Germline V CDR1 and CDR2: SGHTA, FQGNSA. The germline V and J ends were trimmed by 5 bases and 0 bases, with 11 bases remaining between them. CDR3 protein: CASSLRFSSYNEQFF. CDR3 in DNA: TGTGCCAGCAGCCTGCGATTTAGCTCCTACAATGAGCAGTTCTTC. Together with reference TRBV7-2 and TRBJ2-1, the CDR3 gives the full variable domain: GAGVSQSPSNKVTEKGKDVELRCDPISGHTALYWYRQSLGQGLEFLIYFQGNSAPDKSGLPSDRFSAERTGGSVSTLTIQRTQQEDSAVYLCASSLRFSSYNEQFFGPGTRLTVL.

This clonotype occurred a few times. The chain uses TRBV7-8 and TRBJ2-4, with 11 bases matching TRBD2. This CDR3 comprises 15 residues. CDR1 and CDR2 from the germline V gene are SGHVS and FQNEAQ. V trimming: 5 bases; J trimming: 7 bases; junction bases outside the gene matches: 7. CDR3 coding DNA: TGTGCCAGCAGCGGGAGTAGCGGGAGGGCCAACATTCAGTACTTC. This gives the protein CASSGSSGRANIQYF.

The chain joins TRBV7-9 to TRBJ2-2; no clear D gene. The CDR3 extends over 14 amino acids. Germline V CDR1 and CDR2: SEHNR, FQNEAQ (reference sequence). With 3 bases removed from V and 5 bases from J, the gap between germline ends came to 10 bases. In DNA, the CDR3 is TGTGCCAGCAGCTTGTACCCCGGTACCGGGGAGCTGTTTTTT. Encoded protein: CASSLYPGTGELFF.